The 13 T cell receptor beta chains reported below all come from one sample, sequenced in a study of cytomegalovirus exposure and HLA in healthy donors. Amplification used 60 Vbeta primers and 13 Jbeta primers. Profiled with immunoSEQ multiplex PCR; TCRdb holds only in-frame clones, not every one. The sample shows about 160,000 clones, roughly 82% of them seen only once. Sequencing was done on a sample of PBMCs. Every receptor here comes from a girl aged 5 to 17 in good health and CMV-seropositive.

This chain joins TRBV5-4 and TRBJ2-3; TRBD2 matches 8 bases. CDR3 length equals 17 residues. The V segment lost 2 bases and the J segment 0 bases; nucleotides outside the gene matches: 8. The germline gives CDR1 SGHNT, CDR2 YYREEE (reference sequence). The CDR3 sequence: CASSLRRAGASTDTQYF. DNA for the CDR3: TGTGCCAGCAGCTTACGACGAGCGGGAGCTAGCACAGATACGCAGTATTTT. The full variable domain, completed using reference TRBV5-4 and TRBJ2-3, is ETGVTQSPTHLIKTRGQQVTLRCSSQSGHNTVSWYQQALGQGPQFIFQYYREEENGRGNFPPRFSGLQFPNYSSELNVNALELDDSALYLCASSLRRAGASTDTQYFGPGTRLTVL.

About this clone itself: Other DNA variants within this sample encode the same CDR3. CDR3 nucleotides: TGTGCCAGCAGCCAAGATCGGGGGACTGAAGCTTTCTTT. It encodes CASSQDRGTEAFF. The chain recombines TRBV14 with TRBJ1-1; TRBD1 is a possible D gene (5 bases). The CDR3 length is 13 residues. Trimming cost V 0 bases and J 5 bases, with 7 bases left between them. The germline V gene has CDR1 SGHDN and CDR2 FVKESK.

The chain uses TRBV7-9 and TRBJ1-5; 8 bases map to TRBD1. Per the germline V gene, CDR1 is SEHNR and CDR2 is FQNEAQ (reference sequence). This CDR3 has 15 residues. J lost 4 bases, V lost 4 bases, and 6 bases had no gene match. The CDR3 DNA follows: TGTGCCAGCAGCTCCGGGACAGGAGTTAATCAGCCCCAGCATTTT. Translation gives CASSSGTGVNQPQHF. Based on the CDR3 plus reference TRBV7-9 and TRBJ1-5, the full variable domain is DTGVSQNPRHKITKRGQNVTFRCDPISEHNRLYWYRQTLGQGPEFLTYFQNEAQLEKSRLLSDRFSAERPKGSFSTLEIQRTEQGDSAMYLCASSSGTGVNQPQHFGDGTRLSIL.

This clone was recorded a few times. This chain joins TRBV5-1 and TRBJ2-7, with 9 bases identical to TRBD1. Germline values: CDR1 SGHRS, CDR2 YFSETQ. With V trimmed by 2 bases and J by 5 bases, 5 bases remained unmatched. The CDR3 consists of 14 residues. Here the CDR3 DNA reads TGCGCCAGCAGCTTCCGGGACAGGGACCACGAGCAGTACTTC. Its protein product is CASSFRDRDHEQYF.

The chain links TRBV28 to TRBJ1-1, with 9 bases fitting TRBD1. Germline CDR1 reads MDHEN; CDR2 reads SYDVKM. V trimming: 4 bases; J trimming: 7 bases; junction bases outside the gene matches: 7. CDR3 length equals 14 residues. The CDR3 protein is CASSYGQGLVEAFF. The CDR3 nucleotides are TGTGCCAGCAGTTATGGACAGGGGCTGGTTGAAGCTTTCTTT.

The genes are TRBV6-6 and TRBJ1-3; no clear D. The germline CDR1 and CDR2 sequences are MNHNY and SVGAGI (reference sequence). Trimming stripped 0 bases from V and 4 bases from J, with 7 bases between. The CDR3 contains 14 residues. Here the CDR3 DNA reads TGTGCCAGCAGTTACTCGAGTGCCGGAAACACCATATATTTT. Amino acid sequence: CASSYSSAGNTIYF.

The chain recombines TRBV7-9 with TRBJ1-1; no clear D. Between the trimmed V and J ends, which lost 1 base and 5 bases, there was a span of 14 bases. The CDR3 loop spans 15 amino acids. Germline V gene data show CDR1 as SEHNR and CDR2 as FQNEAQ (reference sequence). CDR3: CASSLVEGPTTEAFF. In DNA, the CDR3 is TGTGCCAGCAGCTTAGTAGAGGGCCCCACTACTGAAGCTTTCTTT.

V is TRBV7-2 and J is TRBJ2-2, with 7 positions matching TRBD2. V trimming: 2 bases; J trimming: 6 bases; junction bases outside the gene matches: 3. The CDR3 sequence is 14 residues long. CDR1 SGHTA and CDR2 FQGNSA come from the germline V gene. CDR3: CASSLLRGAGELFF. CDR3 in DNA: TGTGCCAGCAGCTTATTACGGGGGGCCGGGGAGCTGTTTTTT.

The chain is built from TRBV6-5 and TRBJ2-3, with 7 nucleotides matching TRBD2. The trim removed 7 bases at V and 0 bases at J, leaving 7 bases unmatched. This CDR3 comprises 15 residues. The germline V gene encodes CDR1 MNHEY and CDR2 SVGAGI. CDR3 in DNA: TGTGCCAGCAAATACAGCGGGACCAGCACAGATACGCAGTATTTT. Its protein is CASKYSGTSTDTQYF.

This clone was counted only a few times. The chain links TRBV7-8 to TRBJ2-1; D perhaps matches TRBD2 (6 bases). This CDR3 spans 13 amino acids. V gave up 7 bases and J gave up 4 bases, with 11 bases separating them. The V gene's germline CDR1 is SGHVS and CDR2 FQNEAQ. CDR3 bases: TGTGCCAGCATAGGCGGGAAGTACAATGAGCAGTTCTTC. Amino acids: CASIGGKYNEQFF.

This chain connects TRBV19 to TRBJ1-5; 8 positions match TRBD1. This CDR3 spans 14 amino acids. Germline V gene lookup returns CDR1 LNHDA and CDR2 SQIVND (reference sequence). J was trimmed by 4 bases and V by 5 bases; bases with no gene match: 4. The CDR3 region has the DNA TGTGCCAGTAGTTCCTGGACAGGGAATCAGCCCCAGCATTTT. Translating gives CASSSWTGNQPQHF.

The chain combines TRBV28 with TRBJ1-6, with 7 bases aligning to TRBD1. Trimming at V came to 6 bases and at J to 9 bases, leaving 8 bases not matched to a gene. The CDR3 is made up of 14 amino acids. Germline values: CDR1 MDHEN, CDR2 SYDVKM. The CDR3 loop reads CASRTDRRGSPLHF. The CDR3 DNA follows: TGTGCCAGCAGAACGGACAGGAGAGGTTCACCCCTCCACTTT.

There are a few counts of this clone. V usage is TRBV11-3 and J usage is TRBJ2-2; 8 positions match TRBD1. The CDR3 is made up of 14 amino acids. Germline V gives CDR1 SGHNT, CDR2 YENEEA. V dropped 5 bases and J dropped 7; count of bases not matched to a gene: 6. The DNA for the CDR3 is TGTGCCAGCAGCCCTCGGACAGGGAACGGGGAGCTGTTTTTT. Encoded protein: CASSPRTGNGELFF. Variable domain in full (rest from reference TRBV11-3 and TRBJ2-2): EAGVVQSPRYKIIEKKQPVAFWCNPISGHNTLYWYLQNLGQGPELLIRYENEEAVDDSQLPKDRFSAERLKGVDSTLKIQPAELGDSAVYLCASSPRTGNGELFFGEGSRLTVL.